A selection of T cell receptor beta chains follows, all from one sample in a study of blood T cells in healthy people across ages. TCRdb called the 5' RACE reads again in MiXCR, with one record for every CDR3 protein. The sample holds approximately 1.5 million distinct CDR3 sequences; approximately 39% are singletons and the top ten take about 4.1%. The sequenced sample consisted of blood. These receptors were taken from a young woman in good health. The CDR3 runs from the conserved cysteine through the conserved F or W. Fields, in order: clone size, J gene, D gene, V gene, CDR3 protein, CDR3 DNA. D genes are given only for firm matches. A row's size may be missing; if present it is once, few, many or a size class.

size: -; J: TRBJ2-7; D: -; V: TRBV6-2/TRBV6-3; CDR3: CASSSQGPGYEQYF; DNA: TGTGCCAGCAGTTCACAGGGTCCTGGTTACGAGCAGTACTTC
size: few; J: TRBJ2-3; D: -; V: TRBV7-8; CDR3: CASSLILPDTQYF; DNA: TGTGCCAGCAGCTTAATACTACCAGATACGCAGTATTTT
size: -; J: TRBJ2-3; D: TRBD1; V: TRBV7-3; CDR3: CASSQGDRADTQYF; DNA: TGTGCCAGCAGCCAAGGGGACAGGGCAGATACGCAGTATTTT
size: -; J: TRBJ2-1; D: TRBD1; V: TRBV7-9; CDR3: CVSSKGGQAYYNEQFF; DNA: TGTGTCAGCAGCAAGGGGGGACAGGCCTACTACAATGAGCAGTTCTTC
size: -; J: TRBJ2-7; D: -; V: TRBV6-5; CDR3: CASSGGVGPIYEQYF; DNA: TGTGCCAGCAGTGGCGGCGTAGGTCCCATCTACGAGCAGTACTTC
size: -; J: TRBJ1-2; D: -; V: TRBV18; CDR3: CASSPELSAANYGYTF; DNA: TGTGCCAGCTCACCAGAGTTGTCAGCTGCTAACTATGGCTACACCTTC
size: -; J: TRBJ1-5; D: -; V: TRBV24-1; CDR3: CATPRTILGNQPQHF; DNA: TGTGCCACCCCTCGTACTATATTAGGCAATCAGCCCCAGCATTTT
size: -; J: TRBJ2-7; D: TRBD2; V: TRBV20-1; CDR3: CSAGRASGGYEQYF; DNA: TGCAGTGCTGGCCGAGCTAGCGGGGGTTACGAGCAGTACTTC
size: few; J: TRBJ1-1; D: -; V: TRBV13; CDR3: CASSIGRVHGAFF; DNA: TGTGCCAGCAGCATTGGTAGGGTGCATGGAGCTTTCTTT
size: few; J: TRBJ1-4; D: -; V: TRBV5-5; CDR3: CASSFGQLATNEKLFF; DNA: TGTGCCAGCAGCTTTGGACAGCTTGCAACTAATGAAAAACTGTTTTTT
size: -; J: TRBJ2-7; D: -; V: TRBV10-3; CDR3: CAITNRDIPGEQYF; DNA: TGTGCCATCACCAACAGGGACATACCGGGCGAGCAGTACTTC
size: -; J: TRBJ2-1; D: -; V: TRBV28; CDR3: CASSLGPSRRRSTNEQFF; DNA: TGTGCCAGCAGTTTAGGCCCGTCTCGACGTCGGTCTACCAATGAGCAGTTCTTC
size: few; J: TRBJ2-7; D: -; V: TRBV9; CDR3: CASSAQSSYNEQYF; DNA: TGTGCCAGCAGCGCCCAATCCTCCTACAATGAGCAGTACTTC
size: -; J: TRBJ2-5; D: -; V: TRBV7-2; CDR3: CASSDLTAEQYF; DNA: TGTGCCAGCAGCGACCTGACGGCTGAGCAGTACTTC
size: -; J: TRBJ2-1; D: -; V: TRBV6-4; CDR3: CASSDLRGEEQFF; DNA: TGTGCCAGCAGTGACTTGAGGGGGGAAGAGCAGTTCTTC
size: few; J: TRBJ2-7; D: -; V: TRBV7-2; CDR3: CASSVAPGYEQYF; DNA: TGTGCCAGCAGCGTAGCGCCGGGCTACGAGCAGTACTTC
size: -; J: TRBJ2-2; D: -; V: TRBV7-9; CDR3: CASSFLISPGELFF; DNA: TGTGCCAGCAGCTTCCTCATCTCCCCCGGGGAGCTGTTTTTT
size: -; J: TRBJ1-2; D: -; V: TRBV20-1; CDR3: CSARERESYTF; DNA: TGCAGTGCTAGAGAAAGGGAGAGCTACACCTTC
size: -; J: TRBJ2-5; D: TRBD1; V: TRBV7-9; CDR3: CASSPQGRKETQYF; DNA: TGTGCCAGCAGCCCACAGGGGAGAAAGGAGACCCAGTACTTC
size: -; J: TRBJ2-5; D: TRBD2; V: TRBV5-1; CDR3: CASSLERGAQYF; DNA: TGCGCCAGCAGCTTGGAGCGGGGAGCGCAGTACTTC
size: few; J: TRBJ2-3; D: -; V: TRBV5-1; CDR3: CASSPELWGNTDTQYF; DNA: TGCGCCAGCAGCCCCGAGTTATGGGGGAACACAGATACGCAGTATTTT
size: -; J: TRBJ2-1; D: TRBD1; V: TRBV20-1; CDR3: CSADGTGLPNEQFF; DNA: TGCAGTGCTGATGGGACAGGGCTCCCCAATGAGCAGTTCTTC
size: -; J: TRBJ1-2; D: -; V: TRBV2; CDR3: CASSDRARIGGYTF; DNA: TGTGCCAGCAGCGACCGGGCCCGGATCGGCGGCTACACCTTC
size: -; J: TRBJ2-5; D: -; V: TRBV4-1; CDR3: CASSVGLMGGYQETQYF; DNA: TGCGCCAGCAGCGTAGGGCTGATGGGAGGTTATCAAGAGACCCAGTACTTC
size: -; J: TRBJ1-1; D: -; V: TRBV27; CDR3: CASSSHRAGGTEAFF; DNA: TGTGCCAGCAGTTCACACAGGGCGGGGGGCACTGAAGCTTTCTTT
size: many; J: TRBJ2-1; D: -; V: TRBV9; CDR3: CASSVAGDSYNEQFF; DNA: TGTGCCAGCAGCGTAGCGGGGGACTCCTACAATGAGCAGTTCTTC
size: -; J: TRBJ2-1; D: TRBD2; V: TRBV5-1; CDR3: CASRGAGGPSSSYNEQFF; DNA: TGCGCCAGCAGGGGAGCGGGAGGGCCTAGTAGCTCCTACAATGAGCAGTTCTTC
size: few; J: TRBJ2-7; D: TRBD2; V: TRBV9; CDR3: CASSVAPSGLYEQYF; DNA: TGTGCCAGCAGCGTAGCGCCTAGCGGACTCTACGAGCAGTACTTC
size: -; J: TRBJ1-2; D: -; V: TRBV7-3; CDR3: CASSRGPGSGSHGYTF; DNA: TGTGCCAGCAGCCGCGGGCCAGGATCAGGATCCCATGGCTACACCTTC
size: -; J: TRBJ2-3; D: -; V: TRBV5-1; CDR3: CASSSGTLTDTQYF; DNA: TGCGCCAGCAGCTCCGGGACACTCACAGATACGCAGTATTTT
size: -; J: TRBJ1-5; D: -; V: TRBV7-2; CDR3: CASSVRAQEQPQHF; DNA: TGTGCCAGCAGCGTACGCGCGCAGGAGCAGCCCCAGCATTTT
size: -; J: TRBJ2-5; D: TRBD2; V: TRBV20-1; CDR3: CSAVRLAGAQGTQYF; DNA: TGCAGTGCGGTCCGACTAGCGGGGGCACAAGGGACCCAGTACTTC
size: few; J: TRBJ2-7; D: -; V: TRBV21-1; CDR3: CASSKADYTYEQYF; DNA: TGTGCCAGCAGCAAAGCTGACTATACCTACGAGCAGTACTTC
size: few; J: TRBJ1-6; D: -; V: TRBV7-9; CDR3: CASSPRGGWSPLHF; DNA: TGTGCCAGCAGCCCGAGGGGTGGATGGTCACCCCTCCACTTT
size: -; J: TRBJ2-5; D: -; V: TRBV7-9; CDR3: CASRTSGDQYF; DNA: TGTGCCAGCAGAACGAGTGGGGACCAGTACTTC
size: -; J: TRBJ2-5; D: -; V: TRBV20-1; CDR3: CSAEGKKETQYF; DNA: TGCAGTGCCGAAGGCAAGAAAGAGACCCAGTACTTC
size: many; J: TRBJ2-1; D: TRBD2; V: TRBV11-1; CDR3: CASSHSGTSYNEQFF; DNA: TGTGCCAGCAGCCATAGCGGGACGTCCTACAATGAGCAGTTCTTC
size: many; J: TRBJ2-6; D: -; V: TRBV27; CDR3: CASSPSSGANVLTF; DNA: TGTGCCAGCAGCCCCAGCTCTGGGGCCAACGTCCTGACTTTC
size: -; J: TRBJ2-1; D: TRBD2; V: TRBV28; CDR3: CATRLAGYGYNEQFF; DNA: TGTGCCACGCGACTAGCGGGATATGGCTACAATGAGCAGTTCTTC
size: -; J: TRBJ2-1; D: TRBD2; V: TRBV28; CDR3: CASSLAGGYSYNELFF; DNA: TGTGCCAGCAGTCTAGCGGGAGGGTATTCCTACAATGAGCTGTTCTTC
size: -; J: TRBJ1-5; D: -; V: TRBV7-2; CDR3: CASSLMIGGQPQHF; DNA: TGTGCCAGCAGCTTGATGATCGGTGGTCAGCCCCAGCATTTT
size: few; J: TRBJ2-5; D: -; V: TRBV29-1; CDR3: CSVVVASETQYF; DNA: TGCAGCGTTGTGGTAGCGTCAGAGACCCAGTACTTC
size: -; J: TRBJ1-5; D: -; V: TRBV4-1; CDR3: CASSHGGGTLPPYSNQPQHF; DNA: TGCGCCAGTAGCCACGGAGGTGGGACTCTACCGCCGTATAGCAATCAGCCCCAGCATTTT
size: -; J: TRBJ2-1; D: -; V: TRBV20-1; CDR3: CSAREASVIYNEQFF; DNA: TGCAGTGCTAGAGAAGCTAGCGTGATCTACAATGAGCAGTTCTTC
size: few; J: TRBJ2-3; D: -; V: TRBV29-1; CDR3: CSAQMVDTQYF; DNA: TGCAGCGCTCAGATGGTTGATACGCAGTATTTT
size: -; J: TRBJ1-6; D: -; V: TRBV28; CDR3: CASSKNSPLHF; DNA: TGTGCCAGCAGTAAGAATTCACCCCTCCACTTT
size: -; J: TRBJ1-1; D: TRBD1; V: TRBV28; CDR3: CASSIRGRDPEAFF; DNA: TGTGCCAGCAGTATCAGGGGGCGGGACCCTGAAGCTTTCTTT
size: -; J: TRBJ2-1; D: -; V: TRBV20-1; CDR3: CSAPLGGRLNNEQSF; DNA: TGCAGTGCCCCTCTTGGAGGGAGGCTTAACAATGAGCAGTCCTTC
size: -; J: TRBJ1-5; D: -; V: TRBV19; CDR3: CASSIAKAGNQPQHF; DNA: TGTGCCAGTAGTATTGCAAAGGCGGGCAATCAGCCCCAGCATTTT
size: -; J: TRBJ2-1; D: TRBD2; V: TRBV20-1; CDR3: CSPTSGGFNEQFF; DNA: TGCAGTCCGACTAGCGGGGGTTTCAATGAGCAGTTCTTC
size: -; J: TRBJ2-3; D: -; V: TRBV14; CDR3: CASSPLRAVMGDTQYF; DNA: TGTGCCAGCAGCCCCCTCCGGGCCGTGATGGGGGATACGCAGTATTTT
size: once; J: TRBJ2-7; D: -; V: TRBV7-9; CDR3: CASSLGGVESEQYF; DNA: TGTGCCAGCAGCTTAGGAGGGGTGGAGTCCGAGCAGTACTTC
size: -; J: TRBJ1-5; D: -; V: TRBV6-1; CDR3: CASREDISNQPQHF; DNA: TGTGCCAGCAGAGAGGACATCAGTAATCAGCCCCAGCATTTT
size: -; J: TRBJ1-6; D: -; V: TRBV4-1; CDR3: CASSQIQGYNSPLHF; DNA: TGTGCCAGCAGCCAAATTCAGGGGTACAATTCACCCCTCCACTTT
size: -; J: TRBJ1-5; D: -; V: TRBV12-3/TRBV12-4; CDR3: CATQGRGPQHF; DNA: TGTGCCACCCAAGGGCGGGGGCCCCAGCATTTT
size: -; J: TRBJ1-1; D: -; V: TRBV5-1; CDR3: CASSFDDNTEAFF; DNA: TGCGCCAGCAGCTTTGACGATAACACTGAAGCTTTCTTT
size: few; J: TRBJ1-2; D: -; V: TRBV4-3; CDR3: CASSQDKGPRGYTF; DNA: TGCGCCAGCAGCCAAGATAAGGGGCCGAGAGGCTACACCTTC
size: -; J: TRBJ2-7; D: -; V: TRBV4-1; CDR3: CASSQESSIGATYEQYF; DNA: TGCGCCAGCAGCCAAGAGAGTAGTATTGGGGCGACTTACGAGCAGTACTTC